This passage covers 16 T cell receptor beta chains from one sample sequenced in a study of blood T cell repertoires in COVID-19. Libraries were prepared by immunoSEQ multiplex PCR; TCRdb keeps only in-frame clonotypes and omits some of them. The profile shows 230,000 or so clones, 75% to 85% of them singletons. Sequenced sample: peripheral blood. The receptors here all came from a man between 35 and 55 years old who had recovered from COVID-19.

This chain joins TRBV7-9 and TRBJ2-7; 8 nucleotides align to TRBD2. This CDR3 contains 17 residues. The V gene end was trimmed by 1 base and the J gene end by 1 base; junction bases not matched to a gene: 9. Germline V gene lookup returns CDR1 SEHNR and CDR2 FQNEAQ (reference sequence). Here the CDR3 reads CASSLGGAGGRSYEQYF. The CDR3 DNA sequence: TGTGCCAGCAGCTTAGGAGGGGCGGGGGGCCGTTCCTACGAGCAGTACTTC.

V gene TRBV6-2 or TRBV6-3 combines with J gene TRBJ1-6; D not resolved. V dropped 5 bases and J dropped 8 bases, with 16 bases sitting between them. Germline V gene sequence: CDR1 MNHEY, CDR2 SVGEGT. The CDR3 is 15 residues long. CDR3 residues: CASSVPGRGHSPLHF. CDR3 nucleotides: TGTGCCAGCAGTGTACCGGGCAGAGGGCATTCACCCCTCCACTTT.

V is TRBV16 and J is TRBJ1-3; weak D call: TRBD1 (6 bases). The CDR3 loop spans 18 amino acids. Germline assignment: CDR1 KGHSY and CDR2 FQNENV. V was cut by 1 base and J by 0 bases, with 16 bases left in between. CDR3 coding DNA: TGTGCCAGCAGCCAATTGGCACAGGGTGCCTTCTCTGGAAACACCATATATTTT. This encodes CASSQLAQGAFSGNTIYF.

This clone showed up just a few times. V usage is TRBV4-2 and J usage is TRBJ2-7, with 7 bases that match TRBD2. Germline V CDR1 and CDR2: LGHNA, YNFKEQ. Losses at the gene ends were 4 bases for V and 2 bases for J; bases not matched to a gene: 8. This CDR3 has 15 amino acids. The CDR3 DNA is TGTGCCAGCAGCCCCCAAAGGGAGGGACCCTACGAGCAGTACTTC. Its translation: CASSPQREGPYEQYF.

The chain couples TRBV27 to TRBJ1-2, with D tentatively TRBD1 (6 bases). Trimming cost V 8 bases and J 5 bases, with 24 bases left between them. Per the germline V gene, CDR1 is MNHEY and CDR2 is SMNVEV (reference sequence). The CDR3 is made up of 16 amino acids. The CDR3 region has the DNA TGTGCCAGCGCTGTCCTAGGCAGGGGCGAAATTTATGGCTACACCTTC. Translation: CASAVLGRGEIYGYTF.

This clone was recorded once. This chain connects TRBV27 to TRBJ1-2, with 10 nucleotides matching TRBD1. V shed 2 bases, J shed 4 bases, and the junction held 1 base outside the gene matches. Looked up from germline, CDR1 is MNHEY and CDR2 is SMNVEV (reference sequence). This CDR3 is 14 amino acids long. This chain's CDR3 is CASSLGTGVYGYTF. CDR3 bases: TGTGCCAGCAGTTTAGGGACAGGGGTCTATGGCTACACCTTC.

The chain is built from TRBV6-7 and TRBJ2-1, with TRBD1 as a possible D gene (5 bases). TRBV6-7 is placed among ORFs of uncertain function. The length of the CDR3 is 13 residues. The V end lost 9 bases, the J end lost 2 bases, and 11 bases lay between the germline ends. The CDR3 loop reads CARGLMTYNEQFF. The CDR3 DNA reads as TGTGCCAGGGGGCTTATGACCTACAATGAGCAGTTCTTC.

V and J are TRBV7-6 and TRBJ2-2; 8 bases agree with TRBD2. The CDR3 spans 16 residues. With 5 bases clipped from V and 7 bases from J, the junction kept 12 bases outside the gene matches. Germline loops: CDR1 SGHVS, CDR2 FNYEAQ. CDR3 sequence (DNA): TGTGCCAGCAGCCCTTTGGGCGGGGGGCGCGGCGGGGAGCTGTTTTTT. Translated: CASSPLGGGRGGELFF. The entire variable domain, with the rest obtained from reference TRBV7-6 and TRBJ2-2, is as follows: GAGVSQSPRYKVTKRGQDVALRCDPISGHVSLYWYRQALGQGPEFLTYFNYEAQQDKSGLPNDRFSAERPEGSISTLTIQRTEQRDSAMYRCASSPLGGGRGGELFFGEGSRLTVL.

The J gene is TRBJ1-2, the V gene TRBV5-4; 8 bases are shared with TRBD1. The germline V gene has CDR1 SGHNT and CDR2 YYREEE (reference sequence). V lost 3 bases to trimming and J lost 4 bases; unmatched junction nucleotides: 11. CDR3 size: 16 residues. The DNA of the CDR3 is TGTGCCAGCAGCTCCAAGGGACAGGAGGAGGGCTATGGCTACACCTTC. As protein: CASSSKGQEEGYGYTF.

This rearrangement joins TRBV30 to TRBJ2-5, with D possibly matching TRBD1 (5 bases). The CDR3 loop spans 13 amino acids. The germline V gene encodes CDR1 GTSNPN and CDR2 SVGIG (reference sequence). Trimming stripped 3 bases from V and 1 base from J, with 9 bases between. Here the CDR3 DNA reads TGTGCCTGGAGGGGCACAGGCCAAGAGACCCAGTACTTC. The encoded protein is CAWRGTGQETQYF.

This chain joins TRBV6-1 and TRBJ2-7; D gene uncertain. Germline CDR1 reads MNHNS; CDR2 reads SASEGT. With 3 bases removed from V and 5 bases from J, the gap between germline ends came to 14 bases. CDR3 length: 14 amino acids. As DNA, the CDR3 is TGTGCCAGCAGTGATATCAGGTTGTGGCACGAGCAGTACTTC. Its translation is CASSDIRLWHEQYF.

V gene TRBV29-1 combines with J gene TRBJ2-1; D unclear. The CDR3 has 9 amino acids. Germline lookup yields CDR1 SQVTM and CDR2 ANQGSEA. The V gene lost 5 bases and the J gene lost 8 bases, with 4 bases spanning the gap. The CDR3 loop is CSVRDEQFF. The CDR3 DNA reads TGCAGCGTTCGAGATGAGCAGTTCTTC.

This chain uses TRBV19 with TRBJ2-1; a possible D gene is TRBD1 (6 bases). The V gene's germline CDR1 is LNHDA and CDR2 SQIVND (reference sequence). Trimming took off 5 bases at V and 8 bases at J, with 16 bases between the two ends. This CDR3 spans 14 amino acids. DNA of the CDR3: TGTGCCAGTAGTGCGTATTTCAGGGGACATGAGCAGTTCTTC. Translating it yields CASSAYFRGHEQFF. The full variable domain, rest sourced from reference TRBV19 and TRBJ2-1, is DGGITQSPKYLFRKEGQNVTLSCEQNLNHDAMYWYRQDPGQGLRLIYYSQIVNDFQKGDIAEGYSVSREKKESFPLTVTSAQKNPTAFYLCASSAYFRGHEQFFGPGTRLTVL.

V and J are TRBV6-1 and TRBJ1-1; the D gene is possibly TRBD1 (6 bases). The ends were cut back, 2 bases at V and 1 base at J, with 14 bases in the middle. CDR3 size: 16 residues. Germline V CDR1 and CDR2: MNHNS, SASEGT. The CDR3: CASSERGGPRNTEAFF. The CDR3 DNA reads TGTGCCAGCAGTGAAAGGGGGGGACCGCGGAACACTGAAGCTTTCTTT.

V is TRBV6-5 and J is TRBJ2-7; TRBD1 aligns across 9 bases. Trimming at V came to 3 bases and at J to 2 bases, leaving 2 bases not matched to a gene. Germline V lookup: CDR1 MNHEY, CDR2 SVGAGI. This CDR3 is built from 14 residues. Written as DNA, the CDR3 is TGTGCCAGCAGTTATGGGGACAGGGCCTACGAGCAGTACTTC. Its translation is CASSYGDRAYEQYF.

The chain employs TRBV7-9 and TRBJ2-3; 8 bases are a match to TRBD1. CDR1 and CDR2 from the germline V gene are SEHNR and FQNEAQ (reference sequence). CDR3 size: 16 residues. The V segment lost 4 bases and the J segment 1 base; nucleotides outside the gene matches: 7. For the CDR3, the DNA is TGTGCCAGCAGCTGGGTTGGGGGACAGGGCACAGATACGCAGTATTTT. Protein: CASSWVGGQGTDTQYF.